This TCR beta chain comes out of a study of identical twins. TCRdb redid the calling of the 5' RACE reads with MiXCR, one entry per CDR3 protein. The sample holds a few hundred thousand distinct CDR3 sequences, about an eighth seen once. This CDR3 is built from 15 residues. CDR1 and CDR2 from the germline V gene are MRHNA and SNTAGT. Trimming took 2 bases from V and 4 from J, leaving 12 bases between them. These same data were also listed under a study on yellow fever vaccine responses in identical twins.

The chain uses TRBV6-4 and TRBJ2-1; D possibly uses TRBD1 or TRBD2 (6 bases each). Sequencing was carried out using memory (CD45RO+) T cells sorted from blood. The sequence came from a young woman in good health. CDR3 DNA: TGTGCCAGCAGTGACCCGGGGGCGGCTTACAATGAGCAGTTCTTC. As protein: CASSDPGAAYNEQFF.